This passage covers 12 T cell receptor beta chains from one sample sequenced in a study of T cell responses to AZD1222 COVID-19 vaccine. Sequencing was performed with immunoSEQ multiplex PCR; in TCRdb, only in-frame clones are kept and a portion is missing. The top ten hold around a tenth of the sample, which has 95,000 to 150,000 clones, roughly nine tenths seen once. Sequences were derived from peripheral blood, sampled on day 0 of AZD1222 vaccination. The receptors here all came from an adult in good health.

This clone came up many times. The rearrangement uses TRBV4-1 and TRBJ2-7; 9 bases line up with TRBD1. The CDR3 is 17 amino acids. Germline loops: CDR1 MGHRA, CDR2 YSYEKL. The junction had 11 bases not matched to a gene; V was cut back by 4 bases and J by 1 base. The CDR3 DNA reads TGCGCCAGCAGCCCCCAGGCGGCCGGGACAGGGTCCTACGAGCAGTACTTC. This encodes CASSPQAAGTGSYEQYF.

This clone was seen only a few times. This chain joins TRBV28 and TRBJ2-3; a weak D match, TRBD2 (6 bases). Trimming took off 6 bases at V and 1 base at J, with 26 bases between the two ends. Germline V lookup: CDR1 MDHEN, CDR2 SYDVKM. This CDR3 is built from 19 residues. The CDR3 loop is CASSHWGVLGSFRTDTQYF. Here the CDR3 DNA reads TGTGCCAGCAGCCATTGGGGGGTACTCGGGAGTTTTCGCACAGATACGCAGTATTTT.

This clone has a handful of counts. The rearrangement joins TRBV2 to TRBJ2-1; D call uncertain. Trimming removed 2 bases from V and 9 bases from J, with 5 bases in between. CDR1 is SNHLY, CDR2 FYNNEI, per germline. The CDR3 has 11 amino acids. The CDR3 region has the DNA TGTGCCAGCAGTGAAACCGTTGAGCAGTTCTTC. Protein product: CASSETVEQFF. Filled out from reference TRBV2 and TRBJ2-1, the complete variable domain reads EPEVTQTPSHQVTQMGQEVILRCVPISNHLYFYWYRQILGQKVEFLVSFYNNEISEKSEIFDDQFSVERPDGSNFTLKIRSTKLEDSAMYFCASSETVEQFFGPGTRLTVL.

The chain carries TRBV4-2 and TRBJ1-1; D is unresolved. This CDR3 has 15 residues. Per the germline V gene, CDR1 is LGHNA and CDR2 is YNFKEQ. Trimming stripped 0 bases from V and 7 bases from J, with 15 bases between. The CDR3 loop is CASSQDREGGSEAFF. CDR3 nucleotide sequence: TGTGCCAGCAGCCAAGATCGCGAGGGAGGGAGTGAAGCTTTCTTT.

The CDR3 coding sequence is TGTGCCAGCAGTTACTTGAGGGGAGTAGGCGAAAAACTGTTTTTT. Encoded protein: CASSYLRGVGEKLFF. The chain uses TRBV6-5 and TRBJ1-4; D perhaps matches TRBD1 (5 bases). With 1 base removed from V and 8 bases from J, the gap between germline ends came to 14 bases. The CDR3 covers 15 residues. Germline lookup yields CDR1 MNHEY and CDR2 SVGAGI.

The chain recombines TRBV18 with TRBJ2-7; D not certain. In germline, CDR1 is KGHSH, CDR2 LQKENI. The CDR3 extends over 14 amino acids. V was shortened by 0 bases and J by 3 bases, with 9 bases between the two germline ends. The CDR3 reads CASSPPSVHYEQYF. As DNA, the CDR3 is TGTGCCAGCTCACCACCTTCAGTCCACTACGAGCAGTACTTC.

The CDR3 loop is CASSLDGRSYEQYF. CDR3 coding DNA: TGCGCCAGCAGCTTGGATGGCAGGAGTTACGAGCAGTACTTC. The rearrangement uses TRBV5-1 and TRBJ2-7; D call uncertain. The CDR3 is made up of 14 amino acids. V lost 0 bases and J lost 4, with 11 bases in between. Germline lookup yields CDR1 SGHRS and CDR2 YFSETQ.

CDR3 in amino acids: CASRTGLWDTEAFF. CDR3 sequence (DNA): TGTGCCAGCAGAACAGGGCTCTGGGACACTGAAGCTTTCTTT. V is TRBV2 and J is TRBJ1-1, with D possibly being TRBD1 (6 bases). CDR1 is SNHLY and CDR2 is FYNNEI in the germline V gene. Deletions cut 6 bases from V and 3 bases from J, with 14 bases between. CDR3 size: 14 residues.

V is TRBV30 and J is TRBJ1-5; D remains ambiguous. V gave up 3 bases and J gave up 3 bases, with 12 bases separating them. The CDR3 runs 14 residues. Looked up from germline, CDR1 is GTSNPN and CDR2 is SVGIG (reference sequence). CDR3 DNA sequence: TGTGCCTGGAGCGCGGGAAACTTCAATCAGCCCCAGCATTTT. Translation: CAWSAGNFNQPQHF.

The V gene is TRBV2, the J gene TRBJ1-1; 10 bases are a match to TRBD1. The trim removed 8 bases at V and 0 bases at J, leaving 9 bases unmatched. This CDR3 region has 16 residues. The V gene's germline CDR1 is SNHLY and CDR2 FYNNEI. The CDR3 bases are TGTGCCAGCCTGGGAGGGACAGGGGTCATGAACACTGAAGCTTTCTTT. It yields the protein CASLGGTGVMNTEAFF. Together with reference TRBV2 and TRBJ1-1, the CDR3 gives the full variable domain: EPEVTQTPSHQVTQMGQEVILRCVPISNHLYFYWYRQILGQKVEFLVSFYNNEISEKSEIFDDQFSVERPDGSNFTLKIRSTKLEDSAMYFCASLGGTGVMNTEAFFGQGTRLTVV.

The chain combines TRBV28 with TRBJ2-3; maybe TRBD1 (6 bases). The CDR3 length is 13 residues. Germline assignment: CDR1 MDHEN and CDR2 SYDVKM. The V and J ends lost 2 bases and 5 bases respectively, with 8 bases between them. The CDR3 sequence: CASSLVGGDTQYF. The DNA of the CDR3 is TGTGCCAGCAGTTTAGTAGGGGGAGATACGCAGTATTTT.

The chain couples TRBV16 to TRBJ2-7; TRBD2 matches 7 bases. The trim removed 3 bases at V and 5 bases at J, leaving 7 bases unmatched. This CDR3 contains 14 residues. The germline CDR1 and CDR2 sequences are KGHSY and FQNENV. The CDR3 nucleotides read TGTGCCAGCAGCCAGAGTTTCCGGGAGGACGAGCAGTACTTC. It specifies CASSQSFREDEQYF. The full variable domain, completed using reference TRBV16 and TRBJ2-7, is GEEVAQTPKHLVRGEGQKAKLYCAPIKGHSYVFWYQQVLKNEFKFLISFQNENVFDETGMPKERFSAKCLPNSPCSLEIQATKLEDSAVYFCASSQSFREDEQYFGPGTRLTVT.